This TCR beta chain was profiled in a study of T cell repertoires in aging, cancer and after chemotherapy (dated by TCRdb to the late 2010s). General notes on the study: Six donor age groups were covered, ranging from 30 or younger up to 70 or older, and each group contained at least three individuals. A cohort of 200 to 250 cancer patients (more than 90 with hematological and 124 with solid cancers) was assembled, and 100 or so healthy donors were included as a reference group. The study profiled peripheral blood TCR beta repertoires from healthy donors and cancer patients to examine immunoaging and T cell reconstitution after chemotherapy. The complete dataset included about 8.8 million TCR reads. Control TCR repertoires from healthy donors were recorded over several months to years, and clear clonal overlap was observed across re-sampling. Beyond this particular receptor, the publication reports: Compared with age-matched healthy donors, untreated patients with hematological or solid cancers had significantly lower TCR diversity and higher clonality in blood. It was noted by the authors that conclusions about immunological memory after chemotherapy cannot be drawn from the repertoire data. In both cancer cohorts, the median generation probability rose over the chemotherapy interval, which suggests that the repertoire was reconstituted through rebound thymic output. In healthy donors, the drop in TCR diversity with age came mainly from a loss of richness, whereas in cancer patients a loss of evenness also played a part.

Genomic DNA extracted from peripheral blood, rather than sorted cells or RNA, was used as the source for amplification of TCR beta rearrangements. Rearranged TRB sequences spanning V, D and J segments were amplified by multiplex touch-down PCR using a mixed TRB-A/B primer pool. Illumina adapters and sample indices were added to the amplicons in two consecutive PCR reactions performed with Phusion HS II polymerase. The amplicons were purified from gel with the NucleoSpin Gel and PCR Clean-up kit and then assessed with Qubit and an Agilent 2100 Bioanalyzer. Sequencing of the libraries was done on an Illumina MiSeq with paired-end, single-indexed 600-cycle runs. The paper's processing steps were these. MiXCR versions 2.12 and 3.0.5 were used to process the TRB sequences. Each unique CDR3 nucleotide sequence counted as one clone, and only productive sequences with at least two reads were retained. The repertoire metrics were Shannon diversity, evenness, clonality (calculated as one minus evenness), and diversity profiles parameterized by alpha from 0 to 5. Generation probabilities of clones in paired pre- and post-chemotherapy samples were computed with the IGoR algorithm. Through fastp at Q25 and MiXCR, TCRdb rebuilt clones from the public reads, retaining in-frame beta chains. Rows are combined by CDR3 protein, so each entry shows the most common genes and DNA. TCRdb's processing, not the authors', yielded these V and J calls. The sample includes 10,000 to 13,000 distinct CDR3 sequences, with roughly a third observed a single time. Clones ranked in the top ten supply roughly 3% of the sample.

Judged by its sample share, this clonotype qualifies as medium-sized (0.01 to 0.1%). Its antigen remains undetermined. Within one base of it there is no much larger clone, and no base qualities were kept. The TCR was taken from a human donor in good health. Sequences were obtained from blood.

The CDR3 sequence is CASSAGTGANVLTF. The bases are TGTGCCAGCAGTGCAGGGACTGGGGCCAACGTCCTGACTTTC. This chain joins TRBV6-1 to TRBJ2-6, with TRBD1 as a weak D call on 5 bases. Trimming takes 4 bases from V and 2 bases from J, and the germline ends sit 6 bases apart. The CDR3 measures 14 amino acids from cysteine to phenylalanine. Kept here is only the CDR3 DNA, which spans 42 bases and is read in frame from base 1. Based on the germline V gene, the CDR1 and CDR2 sequences are MNHNS and SASEGT.